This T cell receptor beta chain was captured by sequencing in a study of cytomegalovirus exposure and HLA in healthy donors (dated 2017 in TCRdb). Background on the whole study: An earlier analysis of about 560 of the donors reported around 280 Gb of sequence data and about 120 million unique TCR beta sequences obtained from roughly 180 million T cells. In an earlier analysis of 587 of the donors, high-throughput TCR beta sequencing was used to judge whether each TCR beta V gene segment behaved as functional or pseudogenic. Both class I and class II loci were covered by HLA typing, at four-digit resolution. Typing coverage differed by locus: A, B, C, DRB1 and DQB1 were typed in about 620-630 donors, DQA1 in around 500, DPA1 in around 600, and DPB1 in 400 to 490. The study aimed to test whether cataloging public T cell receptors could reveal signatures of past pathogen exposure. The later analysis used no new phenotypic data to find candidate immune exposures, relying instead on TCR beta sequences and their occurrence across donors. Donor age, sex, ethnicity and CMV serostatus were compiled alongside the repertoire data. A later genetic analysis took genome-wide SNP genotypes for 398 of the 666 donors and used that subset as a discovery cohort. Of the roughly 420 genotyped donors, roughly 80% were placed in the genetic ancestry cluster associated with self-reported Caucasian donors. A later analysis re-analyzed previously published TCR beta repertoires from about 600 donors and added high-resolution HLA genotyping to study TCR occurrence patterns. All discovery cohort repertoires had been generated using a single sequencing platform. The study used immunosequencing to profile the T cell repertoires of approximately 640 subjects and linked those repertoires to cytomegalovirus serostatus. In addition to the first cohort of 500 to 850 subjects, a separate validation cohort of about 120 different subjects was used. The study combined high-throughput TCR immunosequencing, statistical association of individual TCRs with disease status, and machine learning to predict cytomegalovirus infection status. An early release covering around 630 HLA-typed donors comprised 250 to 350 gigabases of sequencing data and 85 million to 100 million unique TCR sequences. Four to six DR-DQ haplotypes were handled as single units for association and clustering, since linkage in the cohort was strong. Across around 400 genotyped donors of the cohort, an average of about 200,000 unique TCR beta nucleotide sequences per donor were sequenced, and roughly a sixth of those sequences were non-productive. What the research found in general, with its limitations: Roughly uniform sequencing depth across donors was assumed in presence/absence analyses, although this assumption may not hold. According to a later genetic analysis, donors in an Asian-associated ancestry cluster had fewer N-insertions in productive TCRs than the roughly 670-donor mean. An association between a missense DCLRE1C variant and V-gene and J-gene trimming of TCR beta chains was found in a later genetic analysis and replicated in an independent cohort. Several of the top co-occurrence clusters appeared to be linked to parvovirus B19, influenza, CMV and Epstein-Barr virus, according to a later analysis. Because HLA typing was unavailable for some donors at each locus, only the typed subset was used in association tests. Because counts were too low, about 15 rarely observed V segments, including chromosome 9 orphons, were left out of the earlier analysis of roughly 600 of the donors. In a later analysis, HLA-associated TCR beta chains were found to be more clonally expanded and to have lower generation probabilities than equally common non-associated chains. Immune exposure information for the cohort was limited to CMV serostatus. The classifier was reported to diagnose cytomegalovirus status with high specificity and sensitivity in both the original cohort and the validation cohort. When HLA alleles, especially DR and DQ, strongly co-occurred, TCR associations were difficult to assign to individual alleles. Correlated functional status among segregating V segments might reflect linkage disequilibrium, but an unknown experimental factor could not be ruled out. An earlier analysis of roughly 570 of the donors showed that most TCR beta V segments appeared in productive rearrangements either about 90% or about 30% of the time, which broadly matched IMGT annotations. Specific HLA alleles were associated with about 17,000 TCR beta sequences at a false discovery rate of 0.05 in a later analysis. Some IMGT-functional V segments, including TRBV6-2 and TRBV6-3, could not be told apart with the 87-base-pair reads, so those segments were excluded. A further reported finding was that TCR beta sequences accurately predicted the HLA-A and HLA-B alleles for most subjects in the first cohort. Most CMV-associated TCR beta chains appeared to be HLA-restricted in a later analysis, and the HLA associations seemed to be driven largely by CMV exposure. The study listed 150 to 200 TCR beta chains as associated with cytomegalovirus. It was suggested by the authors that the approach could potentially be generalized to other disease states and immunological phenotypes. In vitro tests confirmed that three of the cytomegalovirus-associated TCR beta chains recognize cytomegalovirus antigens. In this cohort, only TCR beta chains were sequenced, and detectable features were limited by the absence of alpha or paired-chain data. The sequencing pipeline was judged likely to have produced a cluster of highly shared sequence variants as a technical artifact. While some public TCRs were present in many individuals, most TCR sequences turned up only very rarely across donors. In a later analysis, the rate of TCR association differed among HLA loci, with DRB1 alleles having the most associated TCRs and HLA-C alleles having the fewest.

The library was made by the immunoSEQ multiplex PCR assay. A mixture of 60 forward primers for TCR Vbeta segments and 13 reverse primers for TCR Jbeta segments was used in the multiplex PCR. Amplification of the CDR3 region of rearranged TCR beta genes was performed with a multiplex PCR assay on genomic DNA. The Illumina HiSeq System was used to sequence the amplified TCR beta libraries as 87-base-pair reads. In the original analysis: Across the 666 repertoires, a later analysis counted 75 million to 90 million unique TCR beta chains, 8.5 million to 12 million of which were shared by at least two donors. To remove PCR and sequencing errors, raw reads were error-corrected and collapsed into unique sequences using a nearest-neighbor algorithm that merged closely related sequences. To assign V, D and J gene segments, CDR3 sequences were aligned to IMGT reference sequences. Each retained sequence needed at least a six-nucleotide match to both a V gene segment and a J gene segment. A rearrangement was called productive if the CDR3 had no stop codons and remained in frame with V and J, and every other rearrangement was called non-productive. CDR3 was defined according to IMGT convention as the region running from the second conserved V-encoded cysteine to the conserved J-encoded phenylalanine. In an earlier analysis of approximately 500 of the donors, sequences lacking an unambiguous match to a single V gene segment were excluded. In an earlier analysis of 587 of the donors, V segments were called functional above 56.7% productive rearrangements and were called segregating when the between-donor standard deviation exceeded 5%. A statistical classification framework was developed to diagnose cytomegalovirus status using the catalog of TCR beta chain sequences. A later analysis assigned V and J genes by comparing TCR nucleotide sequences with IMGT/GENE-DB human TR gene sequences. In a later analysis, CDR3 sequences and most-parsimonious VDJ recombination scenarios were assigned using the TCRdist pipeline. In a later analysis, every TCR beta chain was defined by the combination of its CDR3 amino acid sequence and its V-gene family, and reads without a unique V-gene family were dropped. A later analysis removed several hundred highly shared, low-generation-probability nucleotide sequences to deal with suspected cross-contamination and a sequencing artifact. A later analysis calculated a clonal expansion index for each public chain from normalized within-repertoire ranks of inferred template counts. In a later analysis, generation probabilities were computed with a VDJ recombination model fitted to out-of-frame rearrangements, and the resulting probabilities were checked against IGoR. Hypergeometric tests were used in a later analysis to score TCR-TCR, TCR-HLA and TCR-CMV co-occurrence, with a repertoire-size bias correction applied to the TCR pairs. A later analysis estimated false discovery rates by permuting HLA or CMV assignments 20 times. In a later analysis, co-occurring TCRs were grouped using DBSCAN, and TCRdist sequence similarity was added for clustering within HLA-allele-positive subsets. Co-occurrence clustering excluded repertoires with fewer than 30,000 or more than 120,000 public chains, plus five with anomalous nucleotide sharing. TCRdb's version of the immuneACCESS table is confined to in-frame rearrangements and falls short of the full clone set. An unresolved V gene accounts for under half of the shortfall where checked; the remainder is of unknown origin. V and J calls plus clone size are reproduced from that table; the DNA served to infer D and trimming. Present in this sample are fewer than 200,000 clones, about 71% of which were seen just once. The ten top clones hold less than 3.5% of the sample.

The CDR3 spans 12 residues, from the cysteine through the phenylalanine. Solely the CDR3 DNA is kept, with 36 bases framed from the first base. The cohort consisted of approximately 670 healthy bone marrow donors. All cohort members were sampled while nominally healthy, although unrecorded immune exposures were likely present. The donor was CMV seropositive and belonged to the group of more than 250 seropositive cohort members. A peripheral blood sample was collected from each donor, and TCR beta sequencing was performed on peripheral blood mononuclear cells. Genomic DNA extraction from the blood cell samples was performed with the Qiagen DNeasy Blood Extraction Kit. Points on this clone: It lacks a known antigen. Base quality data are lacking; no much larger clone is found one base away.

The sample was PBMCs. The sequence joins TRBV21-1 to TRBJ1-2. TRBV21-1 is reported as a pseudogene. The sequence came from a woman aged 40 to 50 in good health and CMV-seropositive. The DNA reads TGTGCCAGCAGCCACGAGGGGGGGGGCTACACCTTC. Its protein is CASSHEGGGYTF.